This T cell receptor beta chain was recorded in a study of graft-versus-host responses after intestinal transplantation. Study at large: Recipients were given multivisceral, liver-intestinal, or isolated intestinal transplants. Recipients were all induced with anti-thymocyte globulin, then given tacrolimus and steroids for about 3 years.

Trimming cost V 0 bases and J 0 bases, with 1 base left between them. The CDR3 totals 13 residues. Germline values: CDR1 SGHDT, CDR2 YYEEEE. Measured with immunoSEQ multiplex PCR; TCRdb has only the in-frame clones, and not every one. The sample lists 90,000 to 130,000 clones, around 92% occurring once. Points on this clone: Its antigen is still unknown.

The source was unstimulated CD8+ T cells sorted from spleen or lymph node cells, collected before transplant. This clonotype originated in a human donor who was the organ donor for an intestinal transplant. V gene TRBV5-6 combines with J gene TRBJ2-1; unclear D gene. For the CDR3, the DNA is TGTGCCAGCAGCTTGGCCTCCTACAATGAGCAGTTCTTC. The encoded protein is CASSLASYNEQFF.